These 3 T cell receptor beta chains came from one sample sequenced in a study of shared clonotypes between healthy human individuals. Sequenced by immunoSEQ multiplex PCR; TCRdb stores in-frame clones only, minus some. The sample records about 2,500,000 clones, 90% to 95% being singletons. Sequenced: naive CD4+ T cells sorted from blood. Regarding subset: CD45RA+ positively selected. These receptors all stem from a man aged 18-30 years in good health.

The rearrangement joins TRBV5-1 to TRBJ1-1, with a tentative D call TRBD1 (5 bases). The CDR3 extends over 14 amino acids. V gave up 6 bases and J gave up 5 bases, with 17 bases separating them. Looked up from germline, CDR1 is SGHRS and CDR2 is YFSETQ. CDR3 region: CASNSAGGVTEAFF. CDR3 nucleotide sequence: TGCGCCAGCAACAGCGCTGGGGGGGTAACTGAAGCTTTCTTT.

This sequence joins TRBV11-2 and TRBJ2-1, with D tentatively TRBD2 (6 bases). Trimming removed 5 bases from V and 8 bases from J, with 16 bases in between. Germline assignment: CDR1 SGHAT and CDR2 FQNNGV. The CDR3 is made up of 14 amino acids. CDR3: CASSKFGGLDEQFF. The CDR3 DNA follows: TGTGCCAGCAGCAAGTTCGGGGGTTTGGATGAGCAGTTCTTC.

The rearrangement uses TRBV18 and TRBJ2-3; D assignment may be TRBD1 or TRBD2 (5 bases each). Trimming removed 2 bases from V and 8 bases from J, with 11 bases in between. The length of the CDR3 is 13 residues. CDR1 and CDR2 (germline): KGHSH, LQKENI. CDR3: CASSPDRDATQYF. The CDR3 nucleotides are TGTGCCAGCTCACCAGACCGGGACGCTACGCAGTATTTT.